This TCR beta chain was sequenced for a study of shared clonotypes between healthy human individuals. Overall study results and limits: Among donors, clonotype sharing was expected to be affected by sequencing depth. Enrolling few donors narrowed the genetic and exposure-history diversity that was represented. The naive CD4 repertoires of a few donors were compared, and around 4.9% of clonotypes were shared. Non-shared clonotypes showed lower generation probabilities than clonotypes common to all four donors.

Note on this clone: Its antigen is currently unknown.

Produced via immunoSEQ multiplex PCR; TCRdb's table is partial and in-frame only. The table lists 600,000 or so clones, nearly 98% of them singletons. There are 13 residues in the CDR3. V was cut by 0 bases and J by 5 bases, with 7 bases left in between. CDR1 is SGDLS, CDR2 YYNGEE, per germline. Positive CCR7 selection of CD45RO-negative cells yielded the naive CD8 cells, and terminally differentiated effector memory CD45RA+ cells were excluded. This chain connects TRBV9 to TRBJ2-3; D unclear. The clonotype originates from a man aged 25-45 years in good health. Sequencing input: naive CD8+ T cells sorted from blood. DNA for the CDR3: TGTGCCAGCAGCGTAGTGTTTGGAGATACGCAGTATTTT. Residues: CASSVVFGDTQYF.